This paragraph covers one T cell receptor beta chain sequence. Its antigen is currently not known. It has no much larger one-base neighbor in the sample; base qualities were not kept. This entry belongs to a study of beta chain features in type 1 diabetes listed by TCRdb under 2018. Describing the broader study: No differences in mean age, gender distribution, total cell number or subset yield were found between patients and healthy donors. A total of over 95,000,000 sorted cells were examined across all samples, and RNA yield correlated strongly with the number of cells per subset. The study compared the TCRB repertoires of sorted circulating CD4+ T cell subsets in recently diagnosed type 1 diabetes patients with those in matched healthy donors. Naive and central memory subsets were obtained from all 30 or so donors, but regulatory and stem cell-like memory subsets were isolated from only 8 patients and roughly eight healthy donors. The investigation overall reported the following: Shorter templates might have been favored by PCR, but patient and control samples were amplified and corrected together, so both groups would have been affected equally by any skew. HLA sub-analyses involved small numbers of individuals, so any influence of HLA type on TCRB rearrangement remained unresolved. The naive, central memory and regulatory TCRB repertoires appeared to resemble one another more closely among patients than among healthy donors. Patients with type 1 diabetes made fewer insertions and deleted more nucleotides at VDJ recombination sites, implying thymic rearrangement abnormalities. In all four CD4+ subsets, TCRB CDR3 length was moderately but significantly shorter in type 1 diabetes patients. Because cDNA was sequenced instead of genomic DNA, highly expressing activated cells could be over-represented, though the groups showed no difference in activation or CD3 levels.

Each donor gave one peripheral blood draw, averaging roughly 100 mL, which was collected into heparinised tubes. A BD FACSAria II was used to sort naive, central memory, regulatory and stem cell-like memory CD4+ T cells with a panel that included CD45RO, CCR7, CD25, CD127, CD95 and CD27. Purity was above 98% for every sorted population. PBMCs were isolated right away by Lymphoprep density gradient centrifugation and were stained directly, without culture. To minimize batch effects, samples were stained and sorted in pairs, one healthy donor with one patient per experiment. The entire amount of isolated RNA was reverse transcribed using the High Capacity cDNA Reverse Transcription Kit, so the sequenced TCRB transcripts were expressed ones. Deep immunoSEQ sequencing was performed on naive, central memory and regulatory T cell samples, with an average of about 4 million total reads per sample. Sorted cells were lysed in RLT buffer, and RNA was extracted using DNase-treated RNeasy Micro or Mini kits according to cell number. To prevent cross-contamination, each cell subset was processed individually, whereas patient and healthy donor samples were processed jointly. Using the immunoSEQ multiplex PCR, TCRB sequences were amplified from cDNA into 87-bp fragments spanning the CDR3 region. Sequencing of the amplicons was performed on the Illumina HiSeq platform. Concerning the study's data processing: PCR bias was corrected computationally using synthetic template baselines, and reads within Hamming distance 2 were collapsed, with unmergeable singletons discarded. Reads were aligned against IMGT so that V, D and J genes, CDR3 length and insertions or deletions at six rearrangement sites could be assigned. Within each subset, clonotype counts were normalized to sorted cell number, and only after that were true diversity and Gini coefficients computed with the tcR R package. Repertoire sharing was quantified using the overlap coefficient calculated on TCRB nucleotide sequences. Out-of-frame TCRB sequences from naive cells were analyzed to stand in for the pre-selection repertoire. Held by TCRdb, this immuneACCESS table contains in-frame sequences only and omits some clones. Under half of the omission traces to an unresolved V gene where checked; the cause of the rest is unknown. V, J and clone size derive from that table, while D and trimming were established from the DNA sequence. A total of more than 550,000 clones appear in this sample, about 14% of them only once. Approximately 0.042% of the sample belongs to the ten largest clones.

After removal of 5 bases from V and 1 base from J, the junction retains 14 bases not matched to a gene. CDR1 and CDR2 (SEHNR, FQNEAQ) derive from the germline V gene (reference sequence). The CDR3 spans 18 residues, from the cysteine through the phenylalanine. The CDR3 DNA has 54 bases and is translated from base 1. The TCR comes from a man aged 18 to 29 with type 1 diabetes. Recombination joined TRBV7-9 with TRBJ1-1; 9 bases in the junction line up with TRBD1. Material: naive CD4+ T cells from blood. Per the publication, the cell subset or site label means: true naive CD4+ T cells. CDR3 protein: CASSPRTGDPAGNTEAFF. The nucleotide sequence is TGTGCCAGCAGCCCTAGGACAGGGGATCCGGCTGGGAACACTGAAGCTTTCTTT.